The next 11 T cell receptor beta chains were all read from a single sample in a study of post-analysis software for immune sequencing data. Overall study findings and caveats: Five or six TRBV segments, TRBV5-6, TRBV5-1 and TRBV20-1 among them, were found more frequent in patients than controls.

Antigens for these TCRs are unknown. Every TCR beta cDNA library bore unique molecular identifiers. TCRdb called the PCR reads again in MiXCR, with one record for every CDR3 protein. The top ten clones hold roughly 4.4% of a sample with hundreds of thousands of distinct CDR3 sequences, about 57% of them seen once. The sample consisted of blood. All receptors come from a girl aged 10-17 years with multiple sclerosis.

V usage is TRBV20-1 and J usage is TRBJ2-7; D possibly uses TRBD1 or TRBD2 (5 bases each). The ends were cut back, 6 bases at V and 2 bases at J, with 14 bases in the middle. The CDR3 contains 13 residues. Germline lookup yields CDR1 DFQATT and CDR2 SNEGSKA (reference sequence). The CDR3 sequence: CSATRGPTYEQYF. CDR3 DNA sequence: TGCAGTGCCACGAGGGGCCCCACCTACGAGCAGTACTTC.

V gene TRBV29-1 combines with J gene TRBJ2-6; D is unclear. Germline V lookup: CDR1 SQVTM, CDR2 ANQGSEA. V was pared by 7 bases and J by 0 bases, with 7 bases between. This CDR3 contains 13 residues. This CDR3 reads CSAMNSGANVLTF. Here the CDR3 DNA reads TGCAGCGCCATGAACTCTGGGGCCAACGTCCTGACTTTC.

The rearrangement links TRBV5-1 to TRBJ2-1; 7 nucleotides line up with TRBD2. CDR3 length: 16 amino acids. The V and J ends lost 3 bases and 0 bases, in that order; junction bases with no gene match: 6. From germline, CDR1 is SGHRS and CDR2 YFSETQ. The CDR3 DNA sequence: TGCGCCAGCAGCTCGACTCGGGACTACTCCTACAATGAGCAGTTCTTC. Protein: CASSSTRDYSYNEQFF.

The chain is built from TRBV6-5 and TRBJ2-7; 8 positions match TRBD1. V shed 5 bases and J 2 bases; nucleotides not matched to a gene: 5. The CDR3 contains 14 residues. The germline V gene has CDR1 MNHEY and CDR2 SVGAGI. In DNA, the CDR3 is TGTGCCAGCAGTACGCGGGGACAGGCCTACGAGCAGTACTTC. Its protein is CASSTRGQAYEQYF.

This clonotype has just a few counts. V is TRBV18 and J is TRBJ1-1; D unclear. Germline V gene sequence: CDR1 KGHSH, CDR2 LQKENI. This CDR3 is 15 amino acids long. Trimming left V 3 bases short and J 1 base short, with 12 bases between. The CDR3 reads CASSPRRMGNTEAFF. CDR3 DNA: TGTGCCAGCTCACCGCGGAGGATGGGGAACACTGAAGCTTTCTTT.

V usage is TRBV7-9 and J usage is TRBJ2-3; maybe TRBD1 (6 bases). The CDR3 runs to 16 residues. CDR1 and CDR2 (germline): SEHNR, FQNEAQ (reference sequence). Trimming took off 7 bases at V and 4 bases at J, with 21 bases between the two ends. DNA of the CDR3: TGTGCCAGCATTCCCCGTGGTGGCGAGGGGGCAGATACGCAGTATTTT. Encoded protein: CASIPRGGEGADTQYF.

This clonotype has a handful of counts. This chain links TRBV3-1 with TRBJ2-6; TRBD2 matches at 12 bases. The length of the CDR3 is 16 residues. V shed 7 bases and J 2 bases; nucleotides not matched to a gene: 3. Germline V CDR1 and CDR2: LGHDT, YNNKEL (reference sequence). The CDR3 loop is CASNLAGGPGANVLTF. CDR3 DNA: TGTGCCAGCAACCTAGCGGGGGGGCCTGGGGCCAACGTCCTGACTTTC.

This chain joins TRBV5-1 and TRBJ2-3; D possibly corresponds to TRBD2 (6 bases). Germline CDR1 is SGHRS and CDR2 is YFSETQ. V was clipped by 2 bases and J by 4 bases, with 14 bases between them. This CDR3 contains 15 residues. The CDR3 sequence: CASSLGAGSADTQYF. The CDR3 DNA reads as TGCGCCAGCAGCTTAGGGGCGGGAAGTGCAGATACGCAGTATTTT.

This clonotype was observed a few times. The chain joins TRBV27 to TRBJ2-7, with D possibly being TRBD2 (6 bases). V lost 1 base, J lost 0 bases, and 7 bases lay in between. The germline V gene encodes CDR1 MNHEY and CDR2 SMNVEV (reference sequence). The CDR3 consists of 14 residues. The CDR3 DNA follows: TGTGCCAGCAGTTTATTCGGGGGCTCCTACGAGCAGTACTTC. Its protein is CASSLFGGSYEQYF.

J is TRBJ2-2 and V is TRBV7-8; tentatively, D is TRBD2 (6 bases). V was pared by 4 bases and J by 0 bases, with 12 bases between. Per germline, CDR1 SGHVS and CDR2 FQNEAQ. The CDR3 is made up of 16 amino acids. The CDR3: CASSYLSGANTGELFF. CDR3 in DNA: TGTGCCAGCAGCTACCTTAGCGGAGCGAACACCGGGGAGCTGTTTTTT.

This clonotype occurred once. V is TRBV29-1 and J is TRBJ2-6, with unresolved D. This CDR3 has 18 residues. V lost 0 bases to trimming and J lost 0 bases, with 15 bases between them. Germline V gives CDR1 SQVTM, CDR2 ANQGSEA. Here the CDR3 reads CSVEDRQTPTSGANVLTF. Written as DNA, the CDR3 is TGCAGCGTTGAAGATCGGCAGACCCCGACCTCTGGGGCCAACGTCCTGACTTTC. Looking up the rest from reference TRBV29-1 and TRBJ2-6 gives the full variable domain: SAVISQKPSRDICQRGTSLTIQCQVDSQVTMMFWYRQQPGQSLTLIATANQGSEATYESGFVIDKFPISRPNLTFSTLTVSNMSPEDSSIYLCSVEDRQTPTSGANVLTFGAGSRLTVL.